Listed below are T cell receptor beta chains from one sample, sequenced in a study of T cells in Graves' hyperthyroidism and ophthalmopathy. MiXCR, applied by TCRdb to the multiplex PCR reads, yields one record per CDR3 protein. The sample lists roughly 380,000 distinct CDR3 sequences, about a fifth occurring once. The sample taken for sequencing was blood. These receptors were collected from a woman aged 18-29 years with Graves' hyperthyroidism. Each CDR3 is given with its conserved first and last residue. D genes are given only for firm matches. Clone size is not always given. Where it is, it says once, few, many or a class for expanded clones.

TRBJ2-5	.	TRBV18	.	CASSPGIETQYF	TGTGCCAGCTCTCCGGGGATAGAGACCCAGTACTTC
TRBJ2-2	.	TRBV5-1	many	CASTLVSSTGELFF	TGCGCCAGCACCCTGGTCTCGAGCACCGGGGAGCTGTTTTTT
TRBJ1-1	TRBD1	TRBV12-3/TRBV12-4	.	CASSLGDRSLNTEAFF	TGTGCCAGCAGCCTCGGGGACAGGAGTCTGAACACTGAAGCTTTCTTT
TRBJ2-2	.	TRBV24-1	many	CATSDLGRRTGELFF	TGTGCCACCAGTGATTTGGGACGTAGAACCGGGGAGCTGTTTTTT
TRBJ1-1	.	TRBV5-1	many	CASSSGDMNTEAFF	TGCGCCAGCAGCTCCGGGGATATGAACACTGAAGCTTTCTTT
TRBJ2-2	TRBD2	TRBV27	many	CASSPGTIMTGELFF	TGTGCCAGCAGCCCCGGGACTATCATGACCGGGGAGCTGTTTTTT
TRBJ2-5	.	TRBV6-5	many	CASSYSAPGETQYF	TGTGCCAGCAGTTACTCAGCCCCGGGAGAGACCCAGTACTTC
TRBJ1-1	TRBD1	TRBV6-1	.	CASSEVYRGAMNTEAFF	TGTGCCAGCAGTGAGGTATACAGGGGGGCAATGAACACTGAAGCTTTCTTT
TRBJ2-5	.	TRBV7-2	many	CASSFFEETQYF	TGTGCCAGCAGCTTTTTTGAAGAGACCCAGTACTTC
TRBJ2-6	.	TRBV9	many	CASSVGGSGANVLTF	TGTGCCAGCAGCGTAGGGGGGTCTGGGGCCAACGTCCTGACTTTC
TRBJ1-1	TRBD1	TRBV7-9	many	CASSLSNRGTEAFF	TGTGCCAGCAGCTTATCAAACAGGGGTACTGAAGCTTTCTTT
TRBJ1-6	TRBD1	TRBV6-1	many	CASSELLDRGPESLHF	TGTGCCAGCAGTGAACTACTGGACAGGGGGCCTGAGTCCCTCCACTTT
TRBJ2-5	.	TRBV7-8	.	CASSLFGGPETQYF	TGTGCCAGCAGCCTCTTTGGAGGGCCAGAGACCCAGTACTTC
TRBJ2-7	TRBD2	TRBV20-1	many	CSASASSGPYEQYF	TGCAGTGCTAGTGCGAGTAGCGGGCCATACGAGCAGTACTTC
TRBJ1-2	.	TRBV20-1	many	CSGGKGGGGYTF	TGCAGTGGGGGCAAGGGAGGAGGTGGCTACACCTTC
TRBJ2-7	.	TRBV30	many	CAWSASTYEQYF	TGTGCCTGGAGTGCTTCTACATACGAGCAGTACTTC
TRBJ2-7	.	TRBV28	many	CASSLLIRGEQYF	TGTGCCAGCAGTTTATTAATACGGGGCGAGCAGTACTTC
TRBJ2-7	.	TRBV30	many	CAWSRGESEQYF	TGTGCCTGGAGCAGGGGGGAAAGCGAGCAGTACTTC
TRBJ2-5	.	TRBV12-3/TRBV12-4	many	CASSLGSGSAGETQYF	TGTGCCAGCAGCCTCGGCAGCGGGTCGGCTGGGGAGACCCAGTACTTC
TRBJ2-3	.	TRBV7-8	.	CASSLGHPDTQYF	TGTGCCAGCAGCTTAGGGCACCCAGATACGCAGTATTTT
TRBJ2-7	.	TRBV28	many	CASGSTYEQYF	TGTGCCAGCGGTTCCACCTACGAGCAGTACTTC
TRBJ2-7	TRBD2	TRBV6-1	many	CASSEATSGGFYEQYF	TGTGCCAGCAGTGAAGCGACTAGCGGGGGCTTCTACGAGCAGTACTTC
TRBJ2-7	.	TRBV29-1	many	CSVNIGFSSSYYEQYF	TGCAGCGTAAACATCGGTTTTTCTTCCAGCTACTACGAGCAGTACTTC
TRBJ2-2	.	TRBV12-3/TRBV12-4	few	CASSPNRAGELFF	TGTGCCAGCAGCCCAAACCGGGCCGGGGAGCTGTTTTTT
TRBJ2-7	.	TRBV20-1	.	CSATRGSYEQYF	TGCAGTGCTACCAGGGGCTCCTACGAGCAGTACTTC
TRBJ1-5	.	TRBV2	.	CASSDLEGALSFDYQPQHF	TGTGCCAGCAGTGACTTAGAAGGAGCCTTATCATTCGACTATCAGCCCCAGCATTTT
TRBJ2-3	TRBD2	TRBV2	many	CASISGRGTDTQYF	TGTGCCAGCATCTCAGGGAGGGGCACAGATACGCAGTATTTT
TRBJ1-1	.	TRBV6-5	few	CASSYSIVLRGATEAFF	TGTGCCAGCAGTTACTCGATCGTTCTTCGGGGGGCGACTGAAGCTTTCTTT
TRBJ1-2	TRBD1	TRBV7-9	many	CASRGTGSVNYGYTF	TGTGCCAGCAGGGGGACAGGGTCGGTTAACTATGGCTACACCTTC
TRBJ1-2	.	TRBV12-3/TRBV12-4	.	CASSFVAGNYGYTF	TGTGCCAGCAGTTTTGTAGCAGGGAACTATGGCTACACCTTC
TRBJ1-2	TRBD1	TRBV6-5	many	CASSLRSTGGIYGYTF	TGTGCCAGCAGTCTCCGCTCGACAGGGGGCATCTATGGCTACACCTTC
TRBJ1-1	.	TRBV6-2/TRBV6-3	many	CASSPPWTHTEAFF	TGTGCCAGCAGCCCCCCTTGGACACACACTGAAGCTTTCTTT
TRBJ1-3	.	TRBV2	many	CASTRPGHISGNTIYF	TGTGCCAGCACCCGGCCAGGCCACATCTCTGGAAACACCATATATTTT
TRBJ1-2	.	TRBV28	.	CASSPHRYYGYTF	TGTGCCAGCAGTCCTCACCGGTACTATGGCTACACCTTC
TRBJ1-2	.	TRBV11-1	many	CASTSRDTGHTF	TGTGCCAGCACCAGCCGGGACACTGGCCACACCTTC
TRBJ1-1	TRBD1	TRBV30	many	CASARDRSSTEAFF	TGTGCCTCAGCCCGGGACAGGTCGTCCACTGAAGCTTTCTTT
TRBJ2-7	TRBD2	TRBV29-1	many	CSVTSGYEQYF	TGCAGCGTTACTAGCGGCTACGAGCAGTACTTC
TRBJ1-2	TRBD1	TRBV11-1	.	CASSSTRGSRGQGGYTF	TGTGCCAGCAGCTCCACACGGGGGTCCAGGGGGCAAGGTGGCTACACCTTC
TRBJ2-7	.	TRBV11-1	many	CASSFVTSDEQYF	TGTGCCAGCAGCTTCGTGACTAGTGACGAGCAGTACTTC
TRBJ1-1	.	TRBV12-3/TRBV12-4	many	CASRGFLEAFF	TGTGCCAGCAGGGGTTTTTTAGAAGCTTTCTTT
TRBJ1-1	TRBD1	TRBV19	many	CASSIRQGGNTEAFF	TGTGCCAGTAGTATCCGACAGGGTGGGAACACTGAAGCTTTCTTT
TRBJ1-5	.	TRBV27	.	CASGRPKTAMVSPQHF	TGTGCCAGCGGACGACCTAAGACTGCCATGGTATCGCCCCAGCATTTT
TRBJ1-2	TRBD1	TRBV12-3/TRBV12-4	many	CASRGQGLNYGYTF	TGTGCCAGCAGAGGACAGGGACTTAACTATGGCTACACCTTC
TRBJ2-7	TRBD2	TRBV28	many	CASTQAGNSYGQYF	TGTGCCAGCACCCAAGCGGGGAACTCCTACGGGCAGTACTTC
TRBJ2-7	.	TRBV20-1	many	CSASRLPGPDYEQYF	TGCAGTGCATCGAGACTTCCGGGCCCTGACTACGAGCAGTACTTC
TRBJ2-2	.	TRBV12-3/TRBV12-4	many	CASSLYSDTGELFF	TGTGCCAGCAGCCTATACAGCGACACCGGGGAGCTGTTTTTT
TRBJ2-7	TRBD1	TRBV6-1	many	CASSDRGPTYEQYF	TGTGCCAGCAGTGACAGGGGGCCCACCTACGAGCAGTACTTC
TRBJ1-1	.	TRBV30	many	CAWRVSGNTEAFF	TGTGCCTGGAGGGTAAGCGGGAACACTGAAGCTTTCTTT
TRBJ1-2	.	TRBV24-1	many	CATSDEQGLGYTF	TGTGCCACCAGTGACGAACAGGGTCTTGGCTACACCTTC
TRBJ2-7	.	TRBV5-1	many	CASSLARQEDEQYF	TGCGCCAGCAGCTTGGCGCGGCAAGAAGACGAGCAGTACTTC
TRBJ1-2	.	TRBV6-2/TRBV6-3	.	CASREANRVSGYTF	TGTGCCAGCAGAGAGGCGAACAGGGTATCAGGCTACACCTTC
TRBJ1-5	TRBD1	TRBV19	many	CASGKRQGFGNQPQHF	TGTGCCAGCGGAAAACGACAGGGGTTCGGCAATCAGCCCCAGCATTTT